The 15 T cell receptor beta chains listed next were all sequenced from one sample in a study of blood T cell repertoires in COVID-19. Libraries were prepared by immunoSEQ multiplex PCR; TCRdb keeps only in-frame clonotypes and omits some of them. The table shows about 68,000 clones, with 79% occurring only once. Input material: peripheral blood. These receptors all stem from a woman between 55 and 75 years old with acute or convalescent COVID-19.

The rearrangement uses TRBV6-5 and TRBJ2-1; a weak D match, TRBD2 (7 bases). CDR1 MNHEY and CDR2 SVGAGI come from the germline V gene. CDR3 length equals 11 residues. The V and J ends lost 8 bases and 7 bases respectively, with 9 bases between them. This CDR3 reads CASGGANEQFF. The CDR3 region has the DNA TGTGCCAGCGGGGGGGCGAATGAGCAGTTCTTC.

CDR3 protein: CASSPPQGGNGNTIYF. CDR3 DNA sequence: TGTGCCAGCTCACCGCCACAGGGGGGTAACGGAAACACCATATATTTT. J is TRBJ1-3 and V is TRBV18, with TRBD1 matching over 8 bases. The CDR3 sequence is 16 residues long. Unmatched junction bases numbered 8, after V lost 3 bases and J lost 4 bases. The V gene's germline CDR1 is KGHSH and CDR2 LQKENI.

The chain joins TRBV6-6 to TRBJ2-2, with 9 bases matching TRBD2. Germline loops: CDR1 MNHNY, CDR2 SVGAGI (reference sequence). V gave up 6 bases and J gave up 3 bases; unmatched junction bases: 2. This CDR3 spans 14 amino acids. The CDR3 here is CASRTSGDTGELFF. CDR3 bases: TGTGCCAGCAGGACTAGCGGAGACACCGGGGAGCTGTTTTTT.

The V gene is TRBV9, the J gene TRBJ1-1; 9 bases line up with TRBD1. In germline, CDR1 is SGDLS, CDR2 YYNGEE. J gave up 1 base and V 3 bases, and 4 bases lay outside the gene matches. The length of the CDR3 is 15 residues. The CDR3 spells CASSEQGAPNTEAFF. The DNA of the CDR3 is TGTGCCAGCAGCGAACAGGGGGCCCCGAACACTGAAGCTTTCTTT.

The CDR3 protein is CASSVTQGALGETQYF. Here the CDR3 DNA reads TGTGCCAGCAGCGTGACACAGGGGGCGCTGGGAGAGACCCAGTACTTC. The chain uses TRBV9 and TRBJ2-5, with 9 bases aligning to TRBD1. Looked up from germline, CDR1 is SGDLS and CDR2 is YYNGEE. This CDR3 spans 16 amino acids. The trim removed 2 bases at V and 4 bases at J, leaving 9 bases unmatched.

This chain connects TRBV10-3 to TRBJ2-3, with 10 positions matching TRBD2. In germline, CDR1 is ENHRY, CDR2 SYGVKD. The CDR3 contains 16 residues. Trimming took 0 bases from V and 2 from J; bases not matched to a gene: 2. As DNA, the CDR3 is TGTGCCATCAGTGAGTCGCTAGCGGGGGCCACAGATACGCAGTATTTT. Its protein is CAISESLAGATDTQYF.

Only a few counts were recorded for this clone. V is TRBV11-1 and J is TRBJ1-2; a possible D gene is TRBD1 (6 bases). The CDR3 sequence is 14 residues long. Per germline, CDR1 SGHAT and CDR2 FQDESV (reference sequence). The V end lost 6 bases, the J end lost 5 bases, and 16 bases lay between the germline ends. The CDR3 DNA reads as TGTGCCAGCAGTGGACAGCGGGGAAAGTATGGCTACACCTTC. This codes for CASSGQRGKYGYTF.

The chain links TRBV11-2 to TRBJ2-3; possibly TRBD2 for D (5 bases). From germline, CDR1 is SGHAT and CDR2 FQNNGV. The CDR3 contains 16 residues. V gave up 3 bases and J gave up 3 bases, with 16 bases separating them. This CDR3 is CASSLALGWETDTQYF. The CDR3, as DNA: TGTGCCAGCAGCTTGGCTTTGGGGTGGGAGACAGATACGCAGTATTTT.

The gene calls are TRBV5-1 and TRBJ2-3; TRBD1 matches at 7 bases. The CDR3 sequence is 15 residues long. V trimming: 5 bases; J trimming: 3 bases; junction bases outside the gene matches: 9. Germline loops: CDR1 SGHRS, CDR2 YFSETQ. The CDR3 reads CASSTTGEWTDTQYF. DNA of the CDR3: TGCGCCAGCAGTACTACAGGGGAATGGACAGATACGCAGTATTTT.

There are a few counts of this clone. This rearrangement joins TRBV4-2 to TRBJ1-2; D unclear. Germline V lookup: CDR1 LGHNA, CDR2 YNFKEQ. The V gene lost 0 bases and the J gene lost 0 bases, with 8 bases spanning the gap. The CDR3 length is 15 residues. CDR3 sequence reads: CASSQDLLANYGYTF. CDR3 DNA: TGTGCCAGCAGCCAAGATTTGTTAGCTAACTATGGCTACACCTTC.

V and J are TRBV5-6 and TRBJ1-2; D possibly corresponds to TRBD1 (5 bases). CDR3 size: 16 residues. V lost 0 bases and J lost 4, with 16 bases in between. The germline V gene has CDR1 SGHDT and CDR2 YYEEEE. The CDR3 here is CASSLANRGRSYGYTF. The CDR3, as DNA: TGTGCCAGCAGCTTGGCCAATAGGGGTAGGAGCTATGGCTACACCTTC.

This clone has just a few counts. The rearrangement uses TRBV27 and TRBJ1-6; the D gene is possibly TRBD1 (5 bases). The CDR3 is 14 residues long. CDR1 and CDR2 from the germline V gene are MNHEY and SMNVEV (reference sequence). Trimming shortened V by 7 bases and J by 7 bases, and 14 bases separated the two germline ends. CDR3 nucleotides: TGTGCCAGCAAATGGAGGGGCGGCAATTCACCCCTCCACTTT. Its translation is CASKWRGGNSPLHF.

V gene TRBV14 combines with J gene TRBJ2-7; D possibly corresponds to TRBD2 (5 bases). Germline-derived CDR1 and CDR2 are SGHDN and FVKESK. The V gene lost 2 bases and the J gene lost 6 bases, with 11 bases spanning the gap. The CDR3 spans 13 residues. DNA of the CDR3: TGTGCCAGCAGCCAATATCGGGGTGGCGAGCAGTACTTC. Translation gives CASSQYRGGEQYF.

V usage is TRBV7-6 and J usage is TRBJ1-4; D gene ambiguous. Germline CDR1 reads SGHVS; CDR2 reads FNYEAQ. Trimming pared 5 bases from V and 3 bases from J, leaving 13 bases between. This CDR3 has 15 residues. This chain's CDR3 is CASSQKAGANEKLFF. The CDR3 DNA reads TGTGCCAGCAGCCAGAAGGCCGGGGCTAATGAAAAACTGTTTTTT.

The chain recombines TRBV4-3 with TRBJ2-1, with TRBD2 identical over 7 bases. The CDR3 consists of 14 residues. From germline, CDR1 is LGHNA and CDR2 YSLEER. The junction had 5 bases not matched to a gene; V was cut back by 3 bases and J by 6 bases. DNA of the CDR3: TGCGCCAGCAGCCAGGGAGGGCTGAGCAATGAGCAGTTCTTC. It yields the protein CASSQGGLSNEQFF.